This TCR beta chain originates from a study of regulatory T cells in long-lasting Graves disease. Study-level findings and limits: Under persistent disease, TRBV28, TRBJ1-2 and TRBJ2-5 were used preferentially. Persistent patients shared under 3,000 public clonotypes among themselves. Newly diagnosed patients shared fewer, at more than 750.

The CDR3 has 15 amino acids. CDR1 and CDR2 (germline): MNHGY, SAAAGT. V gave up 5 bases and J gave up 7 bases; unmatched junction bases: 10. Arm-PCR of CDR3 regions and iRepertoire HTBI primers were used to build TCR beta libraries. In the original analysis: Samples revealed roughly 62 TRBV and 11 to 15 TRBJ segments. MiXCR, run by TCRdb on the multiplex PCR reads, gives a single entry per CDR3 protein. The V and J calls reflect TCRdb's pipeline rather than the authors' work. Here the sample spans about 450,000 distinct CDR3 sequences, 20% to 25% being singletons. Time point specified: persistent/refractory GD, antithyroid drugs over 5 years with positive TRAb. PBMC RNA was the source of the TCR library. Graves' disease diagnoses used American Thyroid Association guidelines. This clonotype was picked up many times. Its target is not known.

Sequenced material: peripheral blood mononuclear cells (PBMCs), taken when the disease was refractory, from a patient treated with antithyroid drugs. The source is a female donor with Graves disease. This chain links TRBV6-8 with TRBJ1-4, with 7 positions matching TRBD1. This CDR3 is CASSPTRQGGEKLFF. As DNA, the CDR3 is TGTGCCAGCAGTCCAACACGACAGGGTGGTGAAAAACTGTTTTTT.